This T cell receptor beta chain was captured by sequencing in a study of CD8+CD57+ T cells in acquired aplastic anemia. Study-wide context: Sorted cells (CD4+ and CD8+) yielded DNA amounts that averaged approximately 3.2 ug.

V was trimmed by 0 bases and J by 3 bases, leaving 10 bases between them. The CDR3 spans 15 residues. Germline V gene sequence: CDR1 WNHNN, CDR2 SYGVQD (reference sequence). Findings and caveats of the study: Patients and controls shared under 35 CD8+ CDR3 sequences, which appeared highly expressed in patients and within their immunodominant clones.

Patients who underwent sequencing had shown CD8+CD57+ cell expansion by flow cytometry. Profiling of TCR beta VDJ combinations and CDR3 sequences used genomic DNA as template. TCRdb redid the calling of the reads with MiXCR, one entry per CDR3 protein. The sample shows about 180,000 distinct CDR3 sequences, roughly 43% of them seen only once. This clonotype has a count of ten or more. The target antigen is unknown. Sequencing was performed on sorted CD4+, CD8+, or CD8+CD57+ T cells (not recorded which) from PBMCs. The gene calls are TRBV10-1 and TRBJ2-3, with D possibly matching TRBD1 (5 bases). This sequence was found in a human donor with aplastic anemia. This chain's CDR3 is CASSESGQATDTQYF. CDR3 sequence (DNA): TGCGCCAGCAGTGAGTCCGGACAAGCTACAGATACGCAGTATTTT.